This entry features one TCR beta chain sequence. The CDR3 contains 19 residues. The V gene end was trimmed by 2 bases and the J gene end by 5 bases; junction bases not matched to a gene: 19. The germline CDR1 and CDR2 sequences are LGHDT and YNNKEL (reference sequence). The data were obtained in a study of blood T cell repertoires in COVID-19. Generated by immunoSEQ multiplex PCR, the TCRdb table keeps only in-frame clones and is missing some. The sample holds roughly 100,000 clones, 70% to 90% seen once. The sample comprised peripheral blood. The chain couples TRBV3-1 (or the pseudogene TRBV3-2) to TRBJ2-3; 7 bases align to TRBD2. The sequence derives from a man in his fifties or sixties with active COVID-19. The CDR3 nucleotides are TGTGCCAGCAGCCAAAGGCAAATGGGAGCGGGGCTTGAGATAGATACGCAGTATTTT. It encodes CASSQRQMGAGLEIDTQYF.